A single sample gave rise to the 32 T cell receptor beta chains below, sequenced in a study of PD-L1 blockade in urothelial cancer. Time point indicated: pretreatment peripheral blood. The method was immunoSEQ multiplex PCR; TCRdb's version includes in-frame clones alone and lacks a portion of them. This sample has about 72,000 clones, with under 90% found just once. This specimen was PBMCs, taken around atezolizumab (anti-PD-L1) treatment. These receptors were collected from a man aged 65 to 85 with urothelial cancer.

The chain has TRBV28 and TRBJ2-2; 8 nucleotides align to TRBD1. The CDR3 loop spans 16 amino acids. Germline CDR1 MDHEN, CDR2 SYDVKM. With 5 bases clipped from V and 2 bases from J, the junction kept 7 bases outside the gene matches. CDR3 DNA sequence: TGTGCCAGCAGTAAACGGACAGGGTCAAACACCGGGGAGCTGTTTTTT. As protein: CASSKRTGSNTGELFF.

This clone was seen only once. J is TRBJ2-5 and V is TRBV7-9; TRBD1 might be the D (5 bases). The CDR3 is 13 amino acids. Germline V gene lookup returns CDR1 SEHNR and CDR2 FQNEAQ (reference sequence). V was cut by 6 bases and J by 2 bases, with 10 bases left in between. CDR3 residues: CASRTEIQETQYF. The CDR3 nucleotides read TGTGCCAGCAGGACAGAAATACAAGAGACCCAGTACTTC.

The chain combines TRBV6-5 with TRBJ2-7, with D possibly being TRBD2 (5 bases). Germline V gene data show CDR1 as MNHEY and CDR2 as SVGAGI. This CDR3 has 16 residues. Trimming shortened V by 0 bases and J by 3 bases, and 15 bases separated the two germline ends. This CDR3 is CASSYSLLGSLYEQYF. DNA for the CDR3: TGTGCCAGCAGTTACTCGCTCCTAGGGAGCCTCTACGAGCAGTACTTC.

The gene calls are TRBV2 and TRBJ1-1; the match to TRBD1 covers 7 bases. This CDR3 spans 14 amino acids. V lost 6 bases, J lost 11 bases, and 15 bases stayed unmatched. Germline V lookup: CDR1 SNHLY, CDR2 FYNNEI. CDR3 protein: CASRADRARTVAFF. The CDR3 nucleotides are TGTGCCAGCAGAGCCGACAGGGCCCGAACGGTGGCTTTCTTT.

The chain combines TRBV10-3 with TRBJ2-7; D not resolved. The CDR3 has 12 residues. V dropped 3 bases and J dropped 5 bases, with 8 bases sitting between them. The germline V gene has CDR1 ENHRY and CDR2 SYGVKD. CDR3 amino acids: CAISEHLHEQYF. CDR3 nucleotide sequence: TGTGCCATCAGTGAACACCTCCACGAGCAGTACTTC.

This clone was counted once. The chain uses TRBV2 and TRBJ2-5; D may be TRBD1 (5 bases). The length of the CDR3 is 15 residues. The germline V and J ends were trimmed by 1 base and 5 bases, with 14 bases remaining between them. From germline, CDR1 is SNHLY and CDR2 FYNNEI. The CDR3, as DNA: TGTGCCAGCAGTGAAGAGGGGATACCGGTGGAGACCCAGTACTTC. Translated: CASSEEGIPVETQYF.

The genes are TRBV18 and TRBJ2-3; the D is unclear. The germline gives CDR1 KGHSH, CDR2 LQKENI. The CDR3 spans 17 residues. The ends were cut back, 0 bases at V and 0 bases at J, with 13 bases in the middle. Here the CDR3 DNA reads TGTGCCAGCTCACCACCCGCAGTAACACCAAGCACAGATACGCAGTATTTT. Its protein is CASSPPAVTPSTDTQYF.

This chain links TRBV10-1 with TRBJ2-3; D possibly corresponds to TRBD2 (6 bases). CDR3 length equals 14 residues. Per germline, CDR1 WNHNN and CDR2 SYGVQD (reference sequence). The V gene lost 3 bases and the J gene lost 5 bases, with 12 bases spanning the gap. CDR3 loop: CASSEADYRDTQYF. The CDR3 DNA sequence: TGCGCCAGCAGTGAAGCGGACTATAGAGATACGCAGTATTTT.

V gene TRBV11-2 combines with J gene TRBJ2-5, with TRBD2 matching over 10 bases. Germline V CDR1 and CDR2: SGHAT, FQNNGV. V dropped 5 bases and J dropped 2; count of bases not matched to a gene: 5. The CDR3 consists of 15 residues. Here the CDR3 DNA reads TGTGCCAGCAGCCCGGGACTAGCGCCACAAGAGACCCAGTACTTC. Amino acids: CASSPGLAPQETQYF.

The chain joins TRBV10-3 to TRBJ2-3, with 11 bases aligning to TRBD1. The germline gives CDR1 ENHRY, CDR2 SYGVKD. The ends lost 4 bases at V and 3 bases at J; junction bases unmatched: 3. CDR3 length: 15 amino acids. CDR3 sequence reads: CAISAGQGETDTQYF. CDR3 nucleotide sequence: TGTGCCATCAGTGCGGGACAGGGGGAAACAGATACGCAGTATTTT.

The rearrangement joins TRBV2 to TRBJ2-3, with D hard to call. The CDR3 consists of 15 residues. Germline values: CDR1 SNHLY, CDR2 FYNNEI. Trimming stripped 6 bases from V and 4 bases from J, with 17 bases between. Here the CDR3 reads CASRLEASESDTQYF. As DNA, the CDR3 is TGTGCCAGCAGGTTAGAGGCCTCTGAGTCAGATACGCAGTATTTT.

The V call is TRBV5-4, the J call TRBJ1-2, with D tentatively TRBD1 (5 bases). From germline, CDR1 is SGHNT and CDR2 YYREEE (reference sequence). This CDR3 region has 12 residues. The V gene lost 4 bases and the J gene lost 4 bases, with 8 bases spanning the gap. CDR3 residues: CASSKDTYGYTF. DNA of the CDR3: TGTGCCAGCAGCAAGGACACCTATGGCTACACCTTC.

This clone occurred once. The rearrangement joins TRBV4-2 to TRBJ2-1, with a tentative D call TRBD2 (7 bases). This CDR3 comprises 20 residues. Trimming left V 1 base short and J 8 bases short, with 30 bases between. Per the germline V gene, CDR1 is LGHNA and CDR2 is YNFKEQ. The CDR3 region has the DNA TGTGCCAGCAGCCAAGCCGGGGGCCGGGGAGGGAGGGCCGTTGGTCATGAGCAGTTCTTC. It specifies CASSQAGGRGGRAVGHEQFF.

J is TRBJ2-7 and V is TRBV28; D is unresolved. Looked up from germline, CDR1 is MDHEN and CDR2 is SYDVKM. Trimming removed 5 bases from V and 9 bases from J, with 14 bases in between. The CDR3 length is 12 residues. CDR3 DNA: TGTGCCAGCAGTCCCCCCCGCTTAGCGCAGTACTTC. It encodes CASSPPRLAQYF.

The J gene is TRBJ2-5, the V gene TRBV27; D call uncertain. CDR3 length: 12 amino acids. V was trimmed by 3 bases and J by 2 bases, leaving 4 bases between them. Germline V gene lookup returns CDR1 MNHEY and CDR2 SMNVEV (reference sequence). CDR3 region: CASSFLQETQYF. The DNA of the CDR3 is TGTGCCAGCAGTTTTCTTCAAGAGACCCAGTACTTC.

The chain couples TRBV19 to TRBJ1-5; D gene ambiguous. The CDR3 spans 15 residues. Trimming took 4 bases from V and 0 from J, leaving 10 bases between them. CDR1 and CDR2 from the germline V gene are LNHDA and SQIVND (reference sequence). CDR3 DNA: TGTGCCAGTAGTAAATCAGGTAATAGCAATCAGCCCCAGCATTTT. Translation: CASSKSGNSNQPQHF.

This clone occurred once. The gene calls are TRBV7-8 and TRBJ1-5; D gene ambiguous. The CDR3 covers 17 residues. The V and J ends lost 0 bases and 1 base respectively, with 13 bases between them. Germline V gene lookup returns CDR1 SGHVS and CDR2 FQNEAQ. The DNA of the CDR3 is TGTGCCAGCAGCTTAGCGTGGGCCCCGGGGAGCAATCAGCCCCAGCATTTT. Amino acids: CASSLAWAPGSNQPQHF.

This chain joins TRBV5-1 and TRBJ2-6; 9 bases fit TRBD1. After removal of 4 bases from V and 2 bases from J, the junction contained 7 bases not matched to a gene. This CDR3 contains 17 residues. The germline V gene has CDR1 SGHRS and CDR2 YFSETQ. CDR3 region: CASSPSTGGTGANVLTF. CDR3 nucleotides: TGCGCCAGCAGCCCATCGACAGGGGGGACTGGGGCCAACGTCCTGACTTTC.

The V call is TRBV6-4, the J call TRBJ1-5; D call uncertain. V was cut by 2 bases and J by 2 bases, with 13 bases left in between. The CDR3 has 16 residues. Germline V CDR1 and CDR2: MRHNA, SNTAGT. The CDR3 coding sequence is TGTGCCAGCAGTGACCCCGACGGGAGAGGCAATCAGCCCCAGCATTTT. This encodes CASSDPDGRGNQPQHF.

The V call is TRBV9, the J call TRBJ2-3; 7 nucleotides match TRBD2. CDR1 and CDR2 (germline): SGDLS, YYNGEE. V lost 0 bases, J lost 6 bases, and 10 bases stayed unmatched. This CDR3 spans 16 amino acids. The CDR3 loop is CASSVASGAPVDTQYF. Here the CDR3 DNA reads TGTGCCAGCAGCGTAGCCAGCGGGGCGCCGGTTGATACGCAGTATTTT.

J is TRBJ1-5 and V is TRBV18; maybe TRBD1 (5 bases). The CDR3 contains 13 residues. V was cut by 8 bases and J by 0 bases, with 8 bases left in between. In germline, CDR1 is KGHSH, CDR2 LQKENI. The CDR3 region is CASRGVSNQPQHF. The CDR3, as DNA: TGTGCCAGCCGGGGGGTTAGCAATCAGCCCCAGCATTTT.

The chain is built from TRBV15 and TRBJ2-7; TRBD1 aligns across 11 bases. Germline CDR1 is LNHNV and CDR2 is YYDKDF (reference sequence). V gave up 3 bases and J gave up 5 bases; unmatched junction bases: 3. CDR3 size: 14 residues. The CDR3 sequence: CATSSRTGGHEQYF. For the CDR3, the DNA is TGTGCCACCAGCAGCCGGACAGGGGGCCACGAGCAGTACTTC.

V gene TRBV13 combines with J gene TRBJ2-2, with 13 bases aligning to TRBD2. CDR3 length equals 20 residues. Trimming removed 0 bases from V and 5 bases from J; junction bases left unmatched: 12. Germline V CDR1 and CDR2: PRHDT, FYEKMQ (reference sequence). CDR3 DNA sequence: TGTGCCAGCAGCTTAGGCACGCTGGGACTAGCGGGAAAATTTACCGGGGAGCTGTTTTTT. Its translation: CASSLGTLGLAGKFTGELFF.

V and J are TRBV28 and TRBJ2-3, with D perhaps TRBD1 (6 bases). The CDR3 totals 15 residues. The V gene lost 8 bases and the J gene lost 3 bases, with 18 bases spanning the gap. The germline gives CDR1 MDHEN, CDR2 SYDVKM. In DNA, the CDR3 is TGTGCCAGCCCCCCGGGCGCAGGGGTGACAGATACGCAGTATTTT. Translating it yields CASPPGAGVTDTQYF.

The V and J genes are TRBV9 and TRBJ2-3; a weak D match, TRBD1 (5 bases). Looked up from germline, CDR1 is SGDLS and CDR2 is YYNGEE. Trimming took 0 bases from V and 5 from J, leaving 16 bases between them. The CDR3 spans 16 residues. The CDR3 region has the DNA TGTGCCAGCAGCGTAGGTAACCGCCCAGGACAAGATACGCAGTATTTT. Protein sequence: CASSVGNRPGQDTQYF.

The chain joins TRBV10-2 to TRBJ1-2; 9 bases align to TRBD1. The germline gives CDR1 WSHSY, CDR2 SAAADI. The V segment lost 6 bases and the J segment 6 bases; nucleotides outside the gene matches: 2. The CDR3 is 12 amino acids. The DNA of the CDR3 is TGCGCCAGCAGGGGACAGGGAAATGGCTACACCTTC. Its protein product is CASRGQGNGYTF.

This clone was counted a single time. CDR3 nucleotide sequence: TGTGCCAGCAGTTACCCCCAGGGGGCTGGTACCGGGGAGCTGTTTTTT. Its protein product is CASSYPQGAGTGELFF. The gene calls are TRBV6-6 and TRBJ2-2; TRBD1 matches 8 bases. The CDR3 covers 16 residues. The V gene end was trimmed by 2 bases and the J gene end by 5 bases; junction bases not matched to a gene: 7. Germline CDR1 MNHNY, CDR2 SVGAGI (reference sequence).

This CDR3 reads CASSQDIGQGAISSYEQYF. CDR3 nucleotide sequence: TGTGCCAGCAGCCAAGATATCGGACAGGGGGCGATCAGCTCCTACGAGCAGTACTTC. The chain carries TRBV4-2 and TRBJ2-7; TRBD1 agrees at 11 bases. Germline loops: CDR1 LGHNA, CDR2 YNFKEQ. This CDR3 is built from 19 residues. The ends lost 0 bases at V and 0 bases at J; junction bases unmatched: 10.

The J gene is TRBJ1-1, the V gene TRBV5-1; 10 nucleotides match TRBD1. CDR3 length: 15 amino acids. Germline loops: CDR1 SGHRS, CDR2 YFSETQ. V shed 4 bases, J shed 4 bases, and the junction held 7 bases outside the gene matches. CDR3: CASSTQTGGSTEAFF. In DNA form, the CDR3 reads TGCGCCAGCAGCACCCAGACAGGGGGCAGCACTGAAGCTTTCTTT.

CDR3: CASSQALGSEQYF. Written as DNA, the CDR3 is TGCGCCAGCAGCCAGGCACTAGGAAGCGAGCAGTACTTC. The chain combines TRBV4-1 with TRBJ2-7; D is possibly TRBD2 (5 bases). From germline, CDR1 is MGHRA and CDR2 YSYEKL. The V and J ends lost 3 bases and 6 bases respectively, with 12 bases between them. The CDR3 is made up of 13 amino acids.

The table lists this clone with a few counts. The chain uses TRBV15 and TRBJ1-2, with TRBD1 matching over 8 bases. Unmatched junction bases numbered 4, after V lost 3 bases and J lost 7 bases. The germline gives CDR1 LNHNV, CDR2 YYDKDF (reference sequence). The CDR3 has 13 residues. The CDR3 DNA follows: TGTGCCACCAGCAGGGACAGGGTGGGTGGCTACACCTTC. Translated, it gives CATSRDRVGGYTF.

The chain uses TRBV11-2 and TRBJ2-3; 9 nucleotides align to TRBD2. V shed 5 bases, J shed 4 bases, and the junction held 16 bases outside the gene matches. The germline V gene has CDR1 SGHAT and CDR2 FQNNGV. This CDR3 has 18 residues. The CDR3 DNA is TGTGCCAGCAGCCGCCTTCGGAGGCTAGCGGGATTAGCAGATACGCAGTATTTT. Translated, it gives CASSRLRRLAGLADTQYF. Complete variable domain (other parts from reference TRBV11-2 and TRBJ2-3): EAGVAQSPRYKIIEKRQSVAFWCNPISGHATLYWYQQILGQGPKLLIQFQNNGVVDDSQLPKDRFSAERLKGVDSTLKIQPAKLEDSAVYLCASSRLRRLAGLADTQYFGPGTRLTVL.